The rows below give T cell receptor beta chains drawn from one sample of a study of CD8+ T cells in alopecia areata. The table came from immunoSEQ multiplex PCR; TCRdb's copy has only in-frame clones and leaves some out. The table lists around 140,000 clones, around 50% of them singletons, with more than 6.5% in the top ten. Sequenced input: CD4+ T cells sorted from blood. These receptors came from a human donor with alopecia areata. CDR3s include the opening cysteine and the closing phenylalanine or tryptophan.

cdr3_length | v_call | cdr3_aa
14 | TRBV7-3 | CASSVDHPYNEQFF
16 | TRBV29-1 | CSVEGGVSGSAYEQYF
18 | TRBV27 | CASSAPPGHSSGANVLTF
14 | TRBV5-6 | CASSFELSTDTQYF
12 | TRBV28 | CATGTLENIQYF
15 | TRBV5-6 | CASTDWRDRGETQYF
16 | TRBV29-1 | CSAPRSPGQGNYGYTF
15 | TRBV5-1 | CASSLAGDDTGELFF
15 | TRBV28 | CASSSVPGGSYEQYF
15 | TRBV29-1 | CSVRARGQGNQPQHF
14 | TRBV5-1 | CASSLIAGKETQYF
14 | TRBV5-1 | CASSRTGLEETQYF
13 | TRBV29-1 | CSVRAGGTDTQYF
13 | TRBV7-7 | CASSLATLNEQFF
19 | TRBV14 | CASSQEGLDEAGAQETQYF
12 | TRBV30 | CAWSNLHYGYTF
17 | TRBV4-2 | CASSQDRLAGSPDTQYF
14 | TRBV14 | CASSQSNGGVTQYF
15 | TRBV25-1 | CASSDPGQGEYEQYF
12 | TRBV30 | CAWGSGANVLTF
16 | TRBV4-1 | CASSQDWRLGRSEQYF
13 | TRBV27 | CASSSRRQETQYF
14 | TRBV29-1 | CSVDAVSSYNEQFF
15 | TRBV14 | CASSRSSDPLYEQYF
15 | TRBV2 | CASSEDGLINQPQHF
16 | TRBV6-5 | CASSYFGGWNTGELFF
16 | TRBV11-2 | CASSLGSGGPYNEQFF
14 | TRBV29-1 | CSVERVDSTYEQYF
13 | TRBV29-1 | CSVERRGNYEQYF
11 | TRBV28 | CASSFGRMEYF
15 | TRBV6-1 | CASSASGTGRETQYF
15 | TRBV9 | CASSVGGESNQPQHF
15 | TRBV5-4 | CASSHGQGSYNEQFF
17 | TRBV28 | CASSLLTLLGTDYEQYF
17 | TRBV4-1 | CASSHDRQGIAKNIQYF
15 | TRBV29-1 | CSVVSSGTILYEQYF
16 | TRBV5-1 | CASSMGLAGRGYEQYF
17 | TRBV30 | CAWSGGQVPPSSYEQYF
13 | TRBV2 | CASKDRVSYEQYF
13 | TRBV30 | CAWRGEREGQQFF
15 | TRBV9 | CASSRTGYSNQPQHF
12 | TRBV7-6 | CASSQGGPEQYF
11 | TRBV29-1 | CSVAERFEAFF
21 | TRBV13 | CASSSIHTTGVPIVYSYEQYF
15 | TRBV19 | CASTASGQGIDEQFF
13 | TRBV2 | CASIGRPQETQYF
14 | TRBV29-1 | CSVESTSGTNIQYF
13 | TRBV28 | CASSSDSYNEQFF
15 | TRBV2 | CASSEGHSYQETQYF
15 | TRBV2 | CASSDRAGGPYEQYF
13 | TRBV6-6 | CASSYTAKNIQYF
14 | TRBV29-1 | CSVEVQGYTGELFF
15 | TRBV4-1 | CASSQPTGRNTEAFF
13 | TRBV7-2 | CASRQRTGGTQYF
14 | TRBV5-1 | CASSPTENTGELFF
11 | TRBV5-1 | CASSLSETQYF
15 | TRBV29-1 | CSVEDKGFTNTEAFF
16 | TRBV18 | CASSRVSPESTDTQYF
12 | TRBV29-1 | CSVVRGNNEQFF